This record covers a single T cell receptor (beta chain). Any history of autoimmune disease or systemic immunosuppression disqualified patients. This entry belongs to a study of OX40 agonist ivuxolimab in advanced cancers. Overall study: It was permissible to have had prior anti-PD-1, anti-PD-L1 or anti-CTLA-4 therapy, and about 40% had some.

Germline V gives CDR1 LNHDA, CDR2 SQIVND (reference sequence). Trimming stripped 3 bases from V and 5 bases from J, with 16 bases between. This CDR3 is built from 15 residues. Assay used: immunoSEQ multiplex PCR; TCRdb lists only in-frame clones, some missing. Among roughly 22,000 clones, about 90% were seen once, and the ten largest hold over 25%. This chain connects TRBV19 to TRBJ1-1; D is undetermined. The sequence was collected from an adult with an advanced solid tumor such as melanoma, head and neck, liver or kidney cancer. The sample consisted of CD4+ or CD8+ T cells sorted from blood, taken in a trial of the OX40 agonist ivuxolimab. This CDR3 is CASSIDGEGWTEAFF. DNA of the CDR3: TGTGCCAGTAGTATTGACGGGGAGGGATGGACTGAAGCTTTCTTT.